Listed below are T cell receptor beta chains from one sample, sequenced in a study of tumor-infiltrating lymphocytes in primary liver carcinoma. A single record per CDR3 protein comes from TCRdb applying MiXCR to the multiplex PCR reads. The table has around 120,000 distinct CDR3 sequences, approximately 70% seen once; the top ten hold around 9%. Sequencing used liver tumor tissue from sampling region 1. These TCRs come from an older woman with primary liver carcinoma and hepatitis B virus infection. The CDR3 runs from the conserved cysteine through the conserved F or W. The D gene is left open where the match is weak. Size tells how often a clone was seen (once, few, many) or the class of an expanded clone, and some rows leave it out.

d_call,clone_size,v_call,j_call,cdr3_nt,cdr3_aa
-,-,TRBV11-2,TRBJ2-3,TGTGCCAGCAACTTGAGGGCCCAGGCAGATACGCAGTATTTT,CASNLRAQADTQYF
TRBD1,-,TRBV29-1,TRBJ2-7,TGCAGCGTTAACGGGACAGGGGTTTCCCTAAGAATGGAGTATTTC,CSVNGTGVSLRMEYF
-,-,TRBV28,TRBJ2-3,TGTACCAGCAAAGGGACCTCATACACAGATACGCAGTATTTT,CTSKGTSYTDTQYF
-,many,TRBV6-1,TRBJ1-6,TGTGCCAGCAGTGAAGCGCTTCGGGCTTCACCCCTCCACTTT,CASSEALRASPLHF
TRBD1,many,TRBV12-3/TRBV12-4,TRBJ2-5,TGTGCCAGCAGTTTATCAGGGGGCGCGGAGACCCAGTACTTC,CASSLSGGAETQYF
-,-,TRBV11-3,TRBJ2-2,TGTGTCAGCAGCCCCTCGTGGGGGCACACCGGGGAGCTGTTCTTT,CVSSPSWGHTGELFF
TRBD1,-,TRBV5-1,TRBJ1-6,TGCGCCAGCAGAGTGGACAGGATGAGCTCCTATAATTCACCCCTCCACTTT,CASRVDRMSSYNSPLHF
-,few,TRBV7-9,TRBJ1-2,TGTGCCAGCACGGTGGTTGAGTATGGCTACACCTTC,CASTVVEYGYTF
-,-,TRBV7-9,TRBJ2-5,TGTGCCAGCAGCTTAGGACTGTATGGGACTTCCACCCCCATAGAGACCCAGTACTTC,CASSLGLYGTSTPIETQYF
-,-,TRBV28,TRBJ2-5,TGTGCCAGCAGTTTAGCAGACGGGGGAGTTCGGGAGACCCAGTACTTC,CASSLADGGVRETQYF
TRBD1,-,TRBV29-1,TRBJ2-5,TGCAGCGTTGTCGGGATAGGGGGCGCAGAGACCCATTACTTC,CSVVGIGGAETHYF
-,-,TRBV29-1,TRBJ2-2,TGCAGCGTTTTCGGGCCAAGGGGCAGCACCGTGAAGCTGTTTTTT,CSVFGPRGSTVKLFF
-,-,TRBV5-4,TRBJ2-7,TGTGCCAGCAGCTTGGCAGGGGCCCCCTACAAGCAGTACTTC,CASSLAGAPYKQYF
TRBD1,many,TRBV29-1,TRBJ1-5,TGCAGCGTTGCAGGGGGGTGGAATCAGCCCCAGCATTTT,CSVAGGWNQPQHF
TRBD1,-,TRBV28,TRBJ1-2,TGTGCCAGCTGTCAATGGACAGGGTTCCTCCCAACCTTCTTC,CASCQWTGFLPTFF
-,-,TRBV2,TRBJ2-2,TGTGCCAGTGTTAGGGGGACGGGGAACACCGGGGAGCTGTTTTTT,CASVRGTGNTGELFF
-,many,TRBV12-3/TRBV12-4,TRBJ2-1,TGTGCCAGCAGTTTCAGGGGGGAGAGATTCGACAATGAGCAGTTCTTC,CASSFRGERFDNEQFF
TRBD2,-,TRBV6-2/TRBV6-3,TRBJ2-3,TGTACCAGCAGTAGCGGGATTTTCACAGATACGCAGTATTTT,CTSSSGIFTDTQYF
TRBD2,-,TRBV18,TRBJ2-2,TGCGCCAGCTCACCACCTAGCGGGGCGAACACCGTGGAGCTGTTTTTT,CASSPPSGANTVELFF
-,-,TRBV11-2,TRBJ2-7,TGTACCAACAGCTTAGACCCAGGCCATACATCCGAGCAGTACTTC,CTNSLDPGHTSEQYF
-,-,TRBV6-1,TRBJ1-5,TGTGCCAGCAGTCAGGGAGTCAGGCCCGCATCAAATCAGCCCCAGCATTTT,CASSQGVRPASNQPQHF
-,many,TRBV5-1,TRBJ2-4,TGCGCCAGCAGCTTCCCAGACGGCAAAAACATTCAGTACTTC,CASSFPDGKNIQYF
TRBD2,many,TRBV28,TRBJ2-1,TGTGCCAGCAGTTCCCTGGGACTAGCGGGAGTCTCCAATGAGCAGTTCTTC,CASSSLGLAGVSNEQFF
-,-,TRBV7-9,TRBJ2-5,TGTGCCAGCAGCTTTAGGCTAGGGGGAGGCACCCAAGAGACCCAGTACTTC,CASSFRLGGGTQETQYF